One sample yielded the 26 T cell receptor beta chains listed below, sequenced in a study of T cells in Graves' hyperthyroidism and ophthalmopathy (dated by TCRdb to between 2018 and 2021). Library preparation was by multiplex PCR. This sample was sequenced with an Illumina HiSeq 2000. The TCR beta CDR3 regions were amplified from the RNA transcripts. A first-round RT-PCR of the TCR CDR3 used the HTBI primer set with the Qiagen OneStep RT-PCR kit. In TCRdb, the public reads were trimmed at Q25 with fastp and aligned with MiXCR, with productive beta chains retained. Rows with one shared CDR3 protein collapse into an entry with the most common genes and DNA. The sample records more than 350,000 distinct CDR3 sequences, 15% of which are singletons. The ten top clones hold about 30% of the sample. Sequencing used blood. These receptors all come from a woman in her twenties or thirties with Graves' hyperthyroidism.

Points on this clonotype: One end of the junction fails to match germline, which may point to a read error. The chain links TRBV27 to TRBJ2-6; TRBD2 might be the D (6 bases). The CDR3 covers 14 residues. Looked up from germline, CDR1 is MNHEY and CDR2 is SMNVEV (reference sequence). Here the CDR3 DNA reads TGTGCCAGCTCCTTACTATTGGGGGGCAACGTCCTGACTTTC. It yields the protein CASSLLLGGNVLTF.

This clonotype was seen ten or more times. The chain recombines TRBV5-8 with TRBJ1-5, with D unclear. Per germline, CDR1 SGHTS and CDR2 YDEGEE. The V gene lost 1 base and the J gene lost 7 bases, with 6 bases spanning the gap. This CDR3 has 12 residues. CDR3 sequence: CASSLPGQPQHF. The CDR3 DNA reads as TGTGCCAGCAGCTTGCCGGGCCAGCCCCAGCATTTT.

This clonotype was observed a few times. CDR3 bases: TGTGCCAGCAGGGAGGACAGGATCACAGATACGCAGTATTTT. Translated, it gives CASREDRITDTQYF. The rearrangement uses TRBV2 and TRBJ2-3; 7 bases fit TRBD1. Losses at the gene ends were 6 bases for V and 2 bases for J; bases not matched to a gene: 5. The CDR3 runs 14 residues. The V gene's germline CDR1 is SNHLY and CDR2 FYNNEI.

This CDR3 reads CATSDFSTDTQYF. The CDR3 nucleotides read TGTGCCACCAGTGATTTCTCCACAGATACGCAGTATTTT. This chain joins TRBV24-1 and TRBJ2-3; no definite D call. Germline V CDR1 and CDR2: KGHDR, SFDVKD. The CDR3 totals 13 residues. V was trimmed by 1 base and J by 2 bases, leaving 3 bases between them.

This clonotype was found a few times. The chain employs TRBV29-1 and TRBJ2-7, with 8 nucleotides matching TRBD1. Trimming took 8 bases from V and 3 from J; bases not matched to a gene: 9. The germline V gene encodes CDR1 SQVTM and CDR2 ANQGSEA. The CDR3 is made up of 13 amino acids. The CDR3 DNA reads as TGCAGCCCAAAGGACAGGGCGGTCTACGAGCAGTACTTC. It yields the protein CSPKDRAVYEQYF.

There are many counts of this clonotype. V and J are TRBV11-2 and TRBJ2-7; 8 positions agree with TRBD2. V lost 5 bases and J lost 2; bases outside the gene matches: 8. The CDR3 is made up of 15 amino acids. Per the germline V gene, CDR1 is SGHAT and CDR2 is FQNNGV. The CDR3 spells CASSQRLATTYEQYF. Here the CDR3 DNA reads TGTGCCAGCAGCCAAAGACTAGCGACCACCTACGAGCAGTACTTC.

This clonotype appeared a few times. The chain joins TRBV18 to TRBJ2-3; TRBD2 aligns across 7 bases. The J segment lost 0 bases and the V segment lost 0 bases, leaving 3 bases of the junction unmatched. The CDR3 length is 16 residues. In germline, CDR1 is KGHSH, CDR2 LQKENI. CDR3 in DNA: TGTGCCAGCTCACCACCGGCGGGAGTAAGCACAGATACGCAGTATTTT. Its translation: CASSPPAGVSTDTQYF. Filled out from reference TRBV18 and TRBJ2-3, the complete variable domain reads NAGVMQNPRHLVRRRGQEARLRCSPMKGHSHVYWYRQLPEEGLKFMVYLQKENIIDESGMPKERFSAEFPKEGPSILRIQQVVRGDSAAYFCASSPPAGVSTDTQYFGPGTRLTVL.

V gene TRBV11-2 combines with J gene TRBJ2-7; unclear D gene. Germline CDR1 SGHAT, CDR2 FQNNGV. The CDR3 spans 15 residues. V dropped 5 bases and J dropped 2 bases, with 16 bases sitting between them. CDR3 in DNA: TGTGCCAGCAGCCCTTCGCCAGACACGACCTACGAGCAGTACTTC. It codes for CASSPSPDTTYEQYF.

A note on this clonotype: A much larger clone sits a single nucleotide away, making a read error possible. Since no conserved phenylalanine or tryptophan closes the CDR3, a read error is the likely cause. This chain connects TRBV12-3 or TRBV12-4 to TRBJ2-7, with TRBD2 matching 10 bases. The J segment lost 6 bases and the V segment lost 6 bases, leaving 11 bases of the junction unmatched. The CDR3 totals 15 residues. The DNA for the CDR3 is TGTGCCAGCAGCCTAGCGGGAGTGGTTCGTGGCGAGCAGTACCTC. It specifies CASSLAGVVRGEQYL.

This chain connects TRBV4-1 to TRBJ2-7; D is unclear. CDR1 is MGHRA, CDR2 YSYEKL, per germline. CDR3 size: 14 residues. Trimming removed 1 base from V and 2 bases from J, with 9 bases in between. This chain's CDR3 is CASSQVPPAYEQYF. The CDR3 nucleotides read TGCGCCAGCAGCCAAGTTCCACCGGCCTACGAGCAGTACTTC.

The rearrangement links TRBV12-3 or TRBV12-4 to TRBJ2-1; the D gene is possibly TRBD2 (6 bases). The CDR3 runs to 14 residues. V dropped 5 bases and J dropped 2 bases, with 10 bases sitting between them. The CDR3 spells CASSQTSTYNEQFF. The DNA for the CDR3 is TGTGCCAGCAGTCAAACTAGCACCTACAATGAGCAGTTCTTC.

This clonotype was counted ten times or more. V usage is TRBV30 and J usage is TRBJ2-7; 13 bases map to TRBD2. Germline V CDR1 and CDR2: GTSNPN, SVGIG (reference sequence). J lost 7 bases, V lost 4 bases, and 13 bases had no gene match. This CDR3 has 16 amino acids. CDR3 region: CAWTTGLAGRYAEQYF. The CDR3, as DNA: TGTGCCTGGACAACGGGACTAGCGGGACGCTACGCGGAGCAGTACTTC. The entire variable domain, with the rest obtained from reference TRBV30 and TRBJ2-7, is as follows: SQTIHQWPATLVQPVGSPLSLECTVEGTSNPNLYWYRQAAGRGLQLLFYSVGIGQISSEVPQNLSASRPQDRQFILSSKKLLLSDSGFYLCAWTTGLAGRYAEQYFGPGTRLTVT.

This clonotype was observed many times. V is TRBV7-8 and J is TRBJ2-5, with 8 bases fitting TRBD1. CDR3 length: 15 amino acids. V lost 5 bases, J lost 3 bases, and 8 bases stayed unmatched. Looked up from germline, CDR1 is SGHVS and CDR2 is FQNEAQ. CDR3 sequence (DNA): TGTGCCAGCAGCCCCTGGACAGGGATGGAAGAGACCCAGTACTTC. Encoded protein: CASSPWTGMEETQYF.

This clonotype showed up many times. V and J are TRBV28 and TRBJ1-1; 8 nucleotides agree with TRBD1. The CDR3 is 14 residues long. J lost 5 bases, V lost 5 bases, and 7 bases had no gene match. Germline V gene lookup returns CDR1 MDHEN and CDR2 SYDVKM. This CDR3 reads CASSAGQGWTEAFF. CDR3 nucleotide sequence: TGTGCCAGCAGTGCCGGACAGGGTTGGACTGAAGCTTTCTTT.

As regards this clonotype: This may come from a read error, since a much larger clone is one base off. The chain's CDR3 is CASSRVGIFHEQFF. CDR3 coding DNA: TGTGCCAGCTCAAGGGTCGGGATCTTTCATGAGCAGTTCTTC. The J gene is TRBJ2-1, the V gene TRBV13, with a weak D call TRBD2 (5 bases). Looked up from germline, CDR1 is PRHDT and CDR2 is FYEKMQ (reference sequence). Trimming shortened V by 8 bases and J by 8 bases, and 19 bases separated the two germline ends. This CDR3 has 14 amino acids.

A few counts support this clonotype. This chain joins TRBV5-5 and TRBJ2-1; 7 bases align to TRBD1. Trimming took 0 bases from V and 7 from J; bases not matched to a gene: 10. Looked up from germline, CDR1 is SGHKS and CDR2 is YYEKEE (reference sequence). The CDR3 totals 16 residues. In DNA form, the CDR3 reads TGTGCCAGCAGCTTGGTGGTGACAGGGAATGGAAATGAGCAGTTCTTC. Translation gives CASSLVVTGNGNEQFF.

This clonotype was observed at least ten times. The chain links TRBV27 to TRBJ1-2, with 8 bases lining up with TRBD1. Per the germline V gene, CDR1 is MNHEY and CDR2 is SMNVEV (reference sequence). CDR3 length equals 14 residues. After removal of 3 bases from V and 4 bases from J, the junction contained 4 bases not matched to a gene. The CDR3 DNA sequence: TGTGCCAGCAGTTTTCGCGGACAGGGCTATGGCTACACCTTC. Residues: CASSFRGQGYGYTF.

J is TRBJ2-7 and V is TRBV19; TRBD2 matches 7 bases. Trimming took 1 base from V and 4 from J; bases not matched to a gene: 7. Germline V lookup: CDR1 LNHDA, CDR2 SQIVND (reference sequence). The CDR3 length is 15 residues. CDR3 nucleotides: TGTGCCAGTAGTATAGGAGCGGGGCCGACTTACGAGCAGTACTTC. This codes for CASSIGAGPTYEQYF.

In regard to this clonotype: This may stem from a read error, because a much larger clone lies one nucleotide away. V and J are TRBV18 and TRBJ1-2; D is ambiguous. CDR3 length: 13 amino acids. Germline V gene sequence: CDR1 KGHSH, CDR2 LQKENI. The CDR3: CASPPDMNYGYTF. CDR3 coding DNA: TGTGCCAGCCCACCCGACATGAACTATGGCTACACCTTC. Full variable domain (missing parts from reference TRBV18 and TRBJ1-2): NAGVMQNPRHLVRRRGQEARLRCSPMKGHSHVYWYRQLPEEGLKFMVYLQKENIIDESGMPKERFSAEFPKEGPSILRIQQVVRGDSAAYFCASPPDMNYGYTFGSGTRLTVV.

In its sample, this clonotype was seen many times. The rearrangement uses TRBV29-1 and TRBJ1-5, with 8 nucleotides matching TRBD1. Trimming took 5 bases from V and 4 from J; bases not matched to a gene: 4. The germline V gene has CDR1 SQVTM and CDR2 ANQGSEA. This CDR3 has 13 residues. The CDR3 DNA reads as TGCAGCGTTATGGACAGGGTTAATCAGCCCCAGCATTTT. Its translation: CSVMDRVNQPQHF. The variable domain in full, with the rest retrieved from reference TRBV29-1 and TRBJ1-5, is SAVISQKPSRDICQRGTSLTIQCQVDSQVTMMFWYRQQPGQSLTLIATANQGSEATYESGFVIDKFPISRPNLTFSTLTVSNMSPEDSSIYLCSVMDRVNQPQHFGDGTRLSIL.

The chain employs TRBV28 and TRBJ1-1, with 7 nucleotides matching TRBD1. CDR1 and CDR2 (germline): MDHEN, SYDVKM. V trimming: 4 bases; J trimming: 7 bases; junction bases outside the gene matches: 9. The CDR3 contains 14 residues. CDR3: CASSSPLGTDEAFF. Written as DNA, the CDR3 is TGTGCCAGCAGTTCCCCCCTCGGGACAGATGAAGCTTTCTTT.

This clonotype has ten or more counts. This rearrangement joins TRBV27 to TRBJ2-1, with 10 bases identical to TRBD2. The CDR3 length is 14 residues. CDR1 is MNHEY and CDR2 is SMNVEV in the germline V gene (reference sequence). Germline trimming cut 8 bases from V and 9 bases from J; bases unmatched to any gene: 10. CDR3 region: CASYPGTSVGEQFF. For the CDR3, the DNA is TGTGCCAGCTATCCCGGGACTAGCGTCGGTGAGCAGTTCTTC.

The table lists this clonotype with a few counts. The rearrangement joins TRBV19 to TRBJ1-5; D is unresolved. Germline CDR1 reads LNHDA; CDR2 reads SQIVND (reference sequence). Trimming took off 6 bases at V and 4 bases at J, with 19 bases between the two ends. The length of the CDR3 is 16 residues. The CDR3 bases are TGTGCCAGTAGACCCCCTGGTGCCAGGAGTAATCAGCCCCAGCATTTT. Amino acids: CASRPPGARSNQPQHF.

This clonotype was found a few times. The V gene is TRBV6-1, the J gene TRBJ2-3, with TRBD2 identical over 11 bases. With 4 bases clipped from V and 0 bases from J, the junction kept 3 bases outside the gene matches. Germline V lookup: CDR1 MNHNS, CDR2 SASEGT. The CDR3 sequence is 16 residues long. This chain's CDR3 is CASSGLAGPSTDTQYF. The CDR3 coding sequence is TGTGCCAGCAGTGGACTAGCGGGGCCTAGCACAGATACGCAGTATTTT.

J is TRBJ2-2 and V is TRBV27, with D perhaps matching TRBD1 (6 bases). CDR1 is MNHEY, CDR2 SMNVEV, per germline (reference sequence). The germline V and J ends were trimmed by 6 bases and 6 bases, with 8 bases remaining between them. The CDR3 totals 12 residues. This chain's CDR3 is CASRQGPGELFF. DNA for the CDR3: TGTGCCAGCAGACAGGGACCCGGGGAGCTGTTTTTT.

The J gene is TRBJ2-6, the V gene TRBV5-1, with D unresolved. The CDR3 extends over 16 amino acids. The germline gives CDR1 SGHRS, CDR2 YFSETQ. V was trimmed by 0 bases and J by 0 bases, leaving 7 bases between them. The CDR3 region has the DNA TGCGCCAGCAGCTTGGGCAGCATCTCTGGGGCCAACGTCCTGACTTTC. Residues: CASSLGSISGANVLTF.